One and the same sample provided the 5 T cell receptor beta chains below, sequenced in a study of blood T cell repertoires in COVID-19 (dated by TCRdb to the early 2020s). Libraries were constructed by the immunoSEQ multiplex PCR assay. This immuneACCESS table, as held by TCRdb, lists in-frame sequences with V and J called but not all clones. Of the missing ones, under half trace to an unresolved V gene in checked studies; the others have no known cause. Counted in this sample were fewer than 150,000 clones; less than 85% of them appeared once. 0.7% to 1% of the sample is held by the ten biggest clonotypes. The specimen sequenced was peripheral blood. The receptor source for this set is a human donor with acute or convalescent COVID-19. The donor label of this sample is uncertain.

V gene TRBV18 combines with J gene TRBJ2-5; D is possibly TRBD1 (5 bases). This CDR3 is built from 14 residues. CDR1 is KGHSH and CDR2 is LQKENI in the germline V gene. The germline V and J ends were trimmed by 0 bases and 3 bases, with 8 bases remaining between them. The CDR3 reads CASSPPTEKETQYF. The CDR3 DNA reads as TGTGCCAGCTCACCACCGACAGAAAAAGAGACCCAGTACTTC.

The V call is TRBV14, the J call TRBJ1-1, with D maybe TRBD1 (6 bases). This CDR3 is built from 17 residues. Trimming cost V 5 bases and J 8 bases, with 27 bases left between them. Germline V gene sequence: CDR1 SGHDN, CDR2 FVKESK. The CDR3: CASSNRDTYFALPEAFF. The CDR3 DNA is TGTGCCAGCAGCAACCGGGACACCTACTTCGCTCTTCCCGAAGCTTTCTTT.

The chain links TRBV7-8 to TRBJ1-2; 7 bases fit TRBD1. Germline V gene sequence: CDR1 SGHVS, CDR2 FQNEAQ. The trim removed 3 bases at V and 2 bases at J, leaving 3 bases unmatched. This CDR3 comprises 14 residues. The CDR3 loop reads CASSLQQGNYGYTF. The DNA of the CDR3 is TGTGCCAGCAGCTTGCAACAGGGGAACTATGGCTACACCTTC.

A few counts support this clone. V gene TRBV7-9 combines with J gene TRBJ2-3, with D hard to call. Trimming pared 5 bases from V and 2 bases from J, leaving 8 bases between. This CDR3 has 13 amino acids. The V gene's germline CDR1 is SEHNR and CDR2 FQNEAQ (reference sequence). The CDR3 bases are TGTGCCAGCAGCCGACACCTCACAGATACGCAGTATTTT. This codes for CASSRHLTDTQYF.

This clone was detected a few times. V and J are TRBV28 and TRBJ1-1; D remains unclear. Trimming cost V 5 bases and J 1 base, with 14 bases left between them. Germline CDR1 reads MDHEN; CDR2 reads SYDVKM. The CDR3 is 15 amino acids. Written as DNA, the CDR3 is TGTGCCAGCAGTCCCCGGGGAGGGCCGAACACTGAAGCTTTCTTT. The encoded protein is CASSPRGGPNTEAFF.